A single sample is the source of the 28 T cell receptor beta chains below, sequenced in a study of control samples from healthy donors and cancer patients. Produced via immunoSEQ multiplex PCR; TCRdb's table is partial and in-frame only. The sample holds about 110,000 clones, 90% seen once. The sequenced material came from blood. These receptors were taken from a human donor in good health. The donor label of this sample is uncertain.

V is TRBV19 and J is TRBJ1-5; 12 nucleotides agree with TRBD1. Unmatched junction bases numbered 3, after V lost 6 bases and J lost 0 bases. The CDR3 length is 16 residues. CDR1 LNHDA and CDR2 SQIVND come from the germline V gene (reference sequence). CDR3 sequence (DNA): TGTGCCAGTAGGGGACAGGGGGCGTTTAGCAATCAGCCCCAGCATTTT. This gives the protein CASRGQGAFSNQPQHF.

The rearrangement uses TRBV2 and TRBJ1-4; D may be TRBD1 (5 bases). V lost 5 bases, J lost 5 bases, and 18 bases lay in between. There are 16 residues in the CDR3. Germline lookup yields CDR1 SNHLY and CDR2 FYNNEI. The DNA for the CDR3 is TGTGCCAGCAGTAGGGCCCGAGCAGGGTCAAATGAAAAACTGTTTTTT. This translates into CASSRARAGSNEKLFF.

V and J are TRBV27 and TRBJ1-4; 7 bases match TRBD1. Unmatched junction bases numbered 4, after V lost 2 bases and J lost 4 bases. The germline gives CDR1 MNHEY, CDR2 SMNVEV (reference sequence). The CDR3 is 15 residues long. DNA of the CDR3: TGTGCCAGCAGTTTAAGGGCAGGGGGTAATGAAAAACTGTTTTTT. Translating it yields CASSLRAGGNEKLFF.

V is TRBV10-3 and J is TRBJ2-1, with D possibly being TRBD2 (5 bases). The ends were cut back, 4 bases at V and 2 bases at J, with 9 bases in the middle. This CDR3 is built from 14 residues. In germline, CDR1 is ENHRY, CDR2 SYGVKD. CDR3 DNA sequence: TGTGCCATCAGTGCGCGAGGGCCCTACAATGAGCAGTTCTTC. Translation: CAISARGPYNEQFF.

The CDR3 DNA reads TGCAGCGTTATAATCGACGAGTTGACAGGGAAGAACACTGAAGCTTTCTTT. It specifies CSVIIDELTGKNTEAFF. V usage is TRBV29-1 and J usage is TRBJ1-1; TRBD1 matches 7 bases. The CDR3 has 17 amino acids. Germline V gene sequence: CDR1 SQVTM, CDR2 ANQGSEA. The trim removed 5 bases at V and 1 base at J, leaving 16 bases unmatched.

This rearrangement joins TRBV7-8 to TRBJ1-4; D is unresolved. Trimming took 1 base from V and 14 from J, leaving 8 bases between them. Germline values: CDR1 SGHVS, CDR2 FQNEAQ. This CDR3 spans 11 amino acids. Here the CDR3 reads CASSLERGLFF. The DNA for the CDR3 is TGTGCCAGCAGCTTAGAAAGAGGGCTGTTTTTT.

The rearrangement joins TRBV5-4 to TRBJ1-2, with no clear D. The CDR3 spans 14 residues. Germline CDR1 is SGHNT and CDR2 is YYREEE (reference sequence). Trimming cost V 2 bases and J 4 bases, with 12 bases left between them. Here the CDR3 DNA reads TGTGCCAGCAGCTTCCCCCAGCAGCTCTATGGCTACACCTTC. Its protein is CASSFPQQLYGYTF.

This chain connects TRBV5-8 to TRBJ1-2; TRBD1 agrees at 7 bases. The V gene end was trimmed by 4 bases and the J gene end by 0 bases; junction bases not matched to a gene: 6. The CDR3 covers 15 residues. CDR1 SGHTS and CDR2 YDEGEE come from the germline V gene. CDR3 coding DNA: TGTGCCAGCAGCGGTCACAGGGGCGCTAACTATGGCTACACCTTC. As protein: CASSGHRGANYGYTF.

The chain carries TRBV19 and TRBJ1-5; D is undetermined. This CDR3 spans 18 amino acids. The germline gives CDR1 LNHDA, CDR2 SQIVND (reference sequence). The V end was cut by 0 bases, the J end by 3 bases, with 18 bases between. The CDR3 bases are TGTGCCAGTAGTATAGATTTGGGTGCGGCAGTCCCCAATCAGCCCCAGCATTTT. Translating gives CASSIDLGAAVPNQPQHF.

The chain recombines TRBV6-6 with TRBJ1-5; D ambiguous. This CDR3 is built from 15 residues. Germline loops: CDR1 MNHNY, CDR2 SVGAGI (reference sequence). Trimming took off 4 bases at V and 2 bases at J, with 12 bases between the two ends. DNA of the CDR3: TGTGCCAGCAGTTTTGGTAGGGATGGCAATCAGCCCCAGCATTTT. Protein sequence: CASSFGRDGNQPQHF.

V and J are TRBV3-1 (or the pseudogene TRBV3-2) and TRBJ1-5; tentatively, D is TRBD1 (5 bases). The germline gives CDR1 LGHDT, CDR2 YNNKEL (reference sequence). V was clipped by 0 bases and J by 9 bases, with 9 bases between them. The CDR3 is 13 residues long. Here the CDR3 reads CASSQDRDSPQHF. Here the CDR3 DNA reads TGTGCCAGCAGCCAAGATAGGGACTCGCCCCAGCATTTT.

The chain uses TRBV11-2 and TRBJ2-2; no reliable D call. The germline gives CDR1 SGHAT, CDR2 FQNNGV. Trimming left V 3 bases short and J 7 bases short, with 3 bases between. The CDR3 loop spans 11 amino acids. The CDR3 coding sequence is TGTGCCAGCAGCTTTGTCGGGGAGCTGTTTTTT. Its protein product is CASSFVGELFF.

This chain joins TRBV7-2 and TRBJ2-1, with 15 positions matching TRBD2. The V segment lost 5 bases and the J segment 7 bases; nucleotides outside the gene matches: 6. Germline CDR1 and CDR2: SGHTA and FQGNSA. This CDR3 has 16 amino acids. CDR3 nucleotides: TGTGCCAGCAGCATTGGACTAGCGGGGGGGCGGAATGAGCAGTTCTTC. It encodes CASSIGLAGGRNEQFF.

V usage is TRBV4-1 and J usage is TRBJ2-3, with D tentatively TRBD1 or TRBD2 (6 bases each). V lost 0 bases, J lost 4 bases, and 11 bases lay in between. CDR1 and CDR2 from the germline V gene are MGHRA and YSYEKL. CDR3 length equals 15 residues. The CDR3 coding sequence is TGCGCCAGCAGCCAAGACCCGGGGGCTGCAGATACGCAGTATTTT. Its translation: CASSQDPGAADTQYF.

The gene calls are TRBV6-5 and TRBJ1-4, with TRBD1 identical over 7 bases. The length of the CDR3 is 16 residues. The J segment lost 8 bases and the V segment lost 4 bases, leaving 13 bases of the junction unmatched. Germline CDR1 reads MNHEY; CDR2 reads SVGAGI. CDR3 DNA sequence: TGTGCCAGCAGTTTACCCCCGGCGGCCAGGGGGGAAAAACTGTTTTTT. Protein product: CASSLPPAARGEKLFF.

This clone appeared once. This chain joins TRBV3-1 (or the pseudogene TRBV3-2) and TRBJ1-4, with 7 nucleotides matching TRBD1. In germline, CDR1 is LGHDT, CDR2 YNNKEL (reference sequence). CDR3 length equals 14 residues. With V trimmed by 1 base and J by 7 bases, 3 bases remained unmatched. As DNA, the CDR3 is TGTGCCAGCAGCCAAGGACAGGGCGGTGAAAAACTGTTTTTT. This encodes CASSQGQGGEKLFF.

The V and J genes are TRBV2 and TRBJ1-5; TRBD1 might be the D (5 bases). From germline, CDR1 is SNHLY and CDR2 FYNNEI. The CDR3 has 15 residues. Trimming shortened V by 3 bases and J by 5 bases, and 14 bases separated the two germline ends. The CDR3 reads CASSEIRLGDQPQHF. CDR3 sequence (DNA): TGTGCCAGCAGTGAGATAAGGTTGGGGGATCAGCCCCAGCATTTT.

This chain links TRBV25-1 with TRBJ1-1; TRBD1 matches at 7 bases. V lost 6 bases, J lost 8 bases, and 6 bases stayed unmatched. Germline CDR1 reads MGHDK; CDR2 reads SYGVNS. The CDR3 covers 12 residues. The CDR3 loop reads CASRRQGQEAFF. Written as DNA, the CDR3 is TGTGCCAGCAGACGACAGGGTCAGGAAGCTTTCTTT.

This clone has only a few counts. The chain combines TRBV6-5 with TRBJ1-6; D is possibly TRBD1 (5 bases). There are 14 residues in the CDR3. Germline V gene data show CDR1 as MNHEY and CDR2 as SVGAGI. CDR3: CASGTGPENSPLHF. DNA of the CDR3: TGTGCTAGCGGGACCGGGCCGGAAAATTCACCCCTCCACTTT.

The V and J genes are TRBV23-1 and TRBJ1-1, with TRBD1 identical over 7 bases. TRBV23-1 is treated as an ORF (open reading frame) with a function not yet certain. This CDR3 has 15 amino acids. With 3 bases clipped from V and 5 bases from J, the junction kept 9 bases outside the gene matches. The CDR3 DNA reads TGCGCCAGCAGTCACACAGGACAGGTAGAAACTGAAGCTTTCTTT. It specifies CASSHTGQVETEAFF.

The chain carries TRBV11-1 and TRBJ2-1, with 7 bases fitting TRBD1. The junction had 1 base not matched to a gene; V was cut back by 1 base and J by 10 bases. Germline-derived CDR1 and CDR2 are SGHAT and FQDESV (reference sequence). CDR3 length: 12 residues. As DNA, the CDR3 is TGTGCCAGCAGCTTAGAACAGGGGGAGCAGTTCTTC. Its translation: CASSLEQGEQFF.

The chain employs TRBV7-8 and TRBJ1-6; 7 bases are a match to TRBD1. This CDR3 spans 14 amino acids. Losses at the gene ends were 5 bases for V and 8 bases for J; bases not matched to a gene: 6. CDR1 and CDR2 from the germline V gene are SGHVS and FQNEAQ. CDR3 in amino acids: CASSRTGPDSPLHF. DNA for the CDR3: TGTGCCAGCAGCCGGACAGGTCCCGATTCACCCCTCCACTTT. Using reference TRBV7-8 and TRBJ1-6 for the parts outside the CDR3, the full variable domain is GAGVSQSPRYKVAKRGQDVALRCDPISGHVSLFWYQQALGQGPEFLTYFQNEAQLDKSGLPSDRFFAERPEGSVSTLKIQRTQQEDSAVYLCASSRTGPDSPLHFGNGTRLTVT.

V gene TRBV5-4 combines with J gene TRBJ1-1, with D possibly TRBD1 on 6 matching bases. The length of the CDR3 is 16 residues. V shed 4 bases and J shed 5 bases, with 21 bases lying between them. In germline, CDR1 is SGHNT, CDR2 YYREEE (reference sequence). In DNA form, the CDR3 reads TGTGCCAGCAGCACTAGTACACAGGGTTTAAAAACTGAAGCTTTCTTT. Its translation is CASSTSTQGLKTEAFF.

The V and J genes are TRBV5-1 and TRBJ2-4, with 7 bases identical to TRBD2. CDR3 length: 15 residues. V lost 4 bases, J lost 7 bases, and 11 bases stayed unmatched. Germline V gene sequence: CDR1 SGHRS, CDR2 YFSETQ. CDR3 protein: CASSGSGGGGNIQYF. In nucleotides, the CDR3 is TGCGCCAGCAGCGGATCCGGTGGGGGAGGGAACATTCAGTACTTC.

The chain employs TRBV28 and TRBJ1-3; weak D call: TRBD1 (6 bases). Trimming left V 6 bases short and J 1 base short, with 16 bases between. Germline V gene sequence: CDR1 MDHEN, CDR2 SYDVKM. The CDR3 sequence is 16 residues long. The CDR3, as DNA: TGTGCCAGCAGCACCTATGGGGGGGCTTCTGGAAACACCATATATTTT. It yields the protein CASSTYGGASGNTIYF.

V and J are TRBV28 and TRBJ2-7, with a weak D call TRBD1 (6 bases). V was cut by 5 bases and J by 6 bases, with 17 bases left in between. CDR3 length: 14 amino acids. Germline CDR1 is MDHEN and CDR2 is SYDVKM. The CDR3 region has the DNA TGTGCCAGCAGTAAAACAGGGTTTTACGGCGAGCAGTACTTC. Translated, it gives CASSKTGFYGEQYF.

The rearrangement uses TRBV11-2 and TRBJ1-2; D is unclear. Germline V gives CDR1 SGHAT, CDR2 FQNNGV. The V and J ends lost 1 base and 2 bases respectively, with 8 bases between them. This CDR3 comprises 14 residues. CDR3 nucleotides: TGTGCCAGCAGCTTAGTAGCCGAAAACTATGGCTACACCTTC. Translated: CASSLVAENYGYTF.

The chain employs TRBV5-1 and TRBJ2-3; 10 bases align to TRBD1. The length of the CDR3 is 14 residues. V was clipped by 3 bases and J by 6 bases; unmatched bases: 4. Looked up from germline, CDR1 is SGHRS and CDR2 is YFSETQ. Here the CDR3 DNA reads TGCGCCAGCAGCTCGGGACAGGGGATGGATACGCAGTATTTT. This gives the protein CASSSGQGMDTQYF.